The 27 T cell receptor beta chains below come from one sample, sequenced in a study of spatial heterogeneity in lung cancer. TCRdb re-called the 5' RACE reads through MiXCR, storing one row per CDR3 protein. The sample contains about 43,000 distinct CDR3 sequences, 22% of which appear only once. Time point of the sample: blood at routine non-recurrence follow-up after resection. The sample here was PBMCs, taken at follow-up. The receptor set was obtained from a female donor with early-stage non-small cell lung cancer.

This clonotype was recorded many times. V and J are TRBV7-6 and TRBJ2-2; TRBD1 might be the D (5 bases). Germline V gene lookup returns CDR1 SGHVS and CDR2 FNYEAQ. V lost 6 bases and J 1 base, leaving 9 bases between the germline ends. The CDR3 extends over 14 amino acids. The CDR3 loop is CASRNTGNTGELFF. The CDR3 DNA is TGTGCCAGCAGAAATACAGGGAACACCGGGGAGCTGTTTTTT.

This CDR3 reads CASRDSIFLNTGELFF. Here the CDR3 DNA reads TGCGCCAGTCGGGACTCAATTTTCTTAAACACCGGGGAGCTGTTTTTT. The J gene is TRBJ2-2, the V gene TRBV5-1; tentative D call: TRBD2 (6 bases). The V end was cut by 8 bases, the J end by 2 bases, with 19 bases between. The CDR3 extends over 16 amino acids. In germline, CDR1 is SGHRS, CDR2 YFSETQ. The whole variable domain, filled in from reference TRBV5-1 and TRBJ2-2, reads KAGVTQTPRYLIKTRGQQVTLSCSPISGHRSVSWYQQTPGQGLQFLFEYFSETQRNKGNFPGRFSGRQFSNSRSEMNVSTLELGDSALYLCASRDSIFLNTGELFFGEGSRLTVL.

This clonotype was recorded a few times. This CDR3 is CASSAPRGSGRDNEQFF. CDR3 sequence (DNA): TGTGCCAGCAGCGCCCCCCGGGGGAGCGGGAGGGACAATGAGCAGTTCTTC. V and J are TRBV9 and TRBJ2-1; 10 nucleotides line up with TRBD2. After removal of 3 bases from V and 5 bases from J, the junction contained 11 bases not matched to a gene. Germline V gene lookup returns CDR1 SGDLS and CDR2 YYNGEE. The CDR3 totals 17 residues.

The chain has TRBV7-2 and TRBJ2-5; TRBD2 might be the D (6 bases). Trimming took 6 bases from V and 4 from J, leaving 18 bases between them. The CDR3 is made up of 15 amino acids. Germline lookup yields CDR1 SGHTA and CDR2 FQGNSA. CDR3: CASRMGLLRGETQYF. The CDR3 DNA is TGTGCCAGCAGAATGGGACTTTTAAGGGGAGAGACCCAGTACTTC.

In its sample, this clonotype was seen a few times. This chain joins TRBV12-5 and TRBJ1-2, with no clear D. Germline loops: CDR1 LGHNT, CDR2 FRNRAP. The CDR3 length is 14 residues. With 2 bases removed from V and 5 bases from J, the gap between germline ends came to 12 bases. The CDR3 bases are TGTGCTAGTGGTTTGCCCGGACGGCCTTATGGCTACACCTTC. Translated, it gives CASGLPGRPYGYTF.

The chain links TRBV6-6 to TRBJ1-1; D possibly corresponds to TRBD1 (5 bases). The CDR3 sequence is 11 residues long. Germline V gives CDR1 MNHNY, CDR2 SVGAGI (reference sequence). Trimming took 6 bases from V and 7 from J, leaving 9 bases between them. The CDR3 loop is CASRRGYEAFF. The CDR3 DNA reads TGTGCCAGCAGACGGGGGTATGAAGCTTTCTTT.

This clonotype has just a few counts. The V and J genes are TRBV28 and TRBJ2-7; no reliable D call. This CDR3 is 11 amino acids long. The germline gives CDR1 MDHEN, CDR2 SYDVKM. Trimming shortened V by 5 bases and J by 3 bases, and 5 bases separated the two germline ends. CDR3 sequence: CASSGIYEQYV. CDR3 nucleotide sequence: TGTGCCAGCAGTGGGATCTACGAGCAGTACGTC.

This clonotype occurred a few times. The chain recombines TRBV10-3 with TRBJ2-1; no reliable D call. The CDR3 is 11 amino acids. V was cut by 3 bases and J by 9 bases, with 6 bases left in between. Germline V CDR1 and CDR2: ENHRY, SYGVKD. This chain's CDR3 is CAISDMSEQFF. CDR3 coding DNA: TGTGCCATCAGTGATATGAGTGAGCAGTTCTTC.

This clonotype was seen a handful of times. The chain recombines TRBV18 with TRBJ1-2; tentative D call: TRBD1 (6 bases). CDR3 length: 17 residues. V was cut by 2 bases and J by 6 bases, with 22 bases left in between. The germline V gene encodes CDR1 KGHSH and CDR2 LQKENI. In DNA form, the CDR3 reads TGTGCCAGCTCACCATCCGGGAGTGGGGGGCTGAAGAATGGCTACACCTTC. Translated: CASSPSGSGGLKNGYTF. The whole variable domain, remainder taken from reference TRBV18 and TRBJ1-2, is NAGVMQNPRHLVRRRGQEARLRCSPMKGHSHVYWYRQLPEEGLKFMVYLQKENIIDESGMPKERFSAEFPKEGPSILRIQQVVRGDSAAYFCASSPSGSGGLKNGYTFGSGTRLTVV.

The table lists this clonotype with many counts. The chain recombines TRBV12-3 or TRBV12-4 with TRBJ2-3, with D perhaps given as TRBD1 or TRBD2 (6 bases each). V was pared by 6 bases and J by 5 bases, with 15 bases between. The CDR3 contains 14 residues. The CDR3 is CASRKRGGGDTQYF. In DNA form, the CDR3 reads TGTGCCAGCAGAAAAAGAGGGGGAGGAGATACGCAGTATTTT.

This clonotype was seen at least ten times. V and J are TRBV5-1 and TRBJ1-3, with a possible D match to TRBD1 (5 bases). The CDR3 is 13 residues long. V was trimmed by 6 bases and J by 0 bases, leaving 7 bases between them. Per the germline V gene, CDR1 is SGHRS and CDR2 is YFSETQ. The CDR3 region is CASKGSSGNTIYF. The CDR3 DNA follows: TGCGCCAGCAAGGGGAGCTCTGGAAACACCATATATTTT.

This clonotype was counted a few times. The V gene is TRBV5-1, the J gene TRBJ2-2, with TRBD1 identical over 7 bases. The germline CDR1 and CDR2 sequences are SGHRS and YFSETQ. CDR3 length: 16 residues. The trim removed 0 bases at V and 3 bases at J, leaving 5 bases unmatched. The CDR3 region has the DNA TGCGCCAGCAGCTTGGGACAGGGACGTGACACCGGGGAGCTGTTTTTT. As protein: CASSLGQGRDTGELFF.

CDR3 sequence: CASGKGLANYEQYF. CDR3 DNA: TGTGCCAGCGGGAAAGGACTAGCGAACTACGAGCAGTACTTC. This chain joins TRBV6-2 or TRBV6-3 and TRBJ2-7; the match to TRBD2 covers 9 bases. The CDR3 totals 14 residues. CDR1 and CDR2 (germline): MNHEY, SVGEGT. V dropped 8 bases and J dropped 3; count of bases not matched to a gene: 8.

This clonotype turned up a few times. The chain links TRBV1 to TRBJ2-2. TRBV1 is listed as a pseudogene. The CDR3 spans 15 residues. CDR3 sequence (DNA): TGCACCAGCAGCGAAGGGCAGCTCGCGACCGGGGAGCTGTTTTTT. It is translated as CTSSEGQLATGELFF.

CDR3 DNA: TGCGCCAGCAGCTTCGGGTCAGGGGGTGAGCAGTACTTC. Translating it yields CASSFGSGGEQYF. The chain uses TRBV5-1 and TRBJ2-7; 7 bases match TRBD1. The CDR3 has 13 amino acids. The ends lost 2 bases at V and 7 bases at J; junction bases unmatched: 6. CDR1 SGHRS and CDR2 YFSETQ come from the germline V gene.

There are many counts of this clonotype. This chain links TRBV29-1 with TRBJ2-3; D tentatively fits TRBD1 or TRBD2 (5 bases each). Germline lookup yields CDR1 SQVTM and CDR2 ANQGSEA. CDR3 size: 10 residues. V was trimmed by 7 bases and J by 6 bases, leaving 8 bases between them. Here the CDR3 reads CSGGEDTQYF. CDR3 DNA sequence: TGCAGCGGAGGGGAGGATACGCAGTATTTT.

The V and J genes are TRBV14 and TRBJ2-2; D perhaps matches TRBD1 (6 bases). Looked up from germline, CDR1 is SGHDN and CDR2 is FVKESK. V dropped 3 bases and J dropped 5 bases, with 10 bases sitting between them. This CDR3 contains 14 residues. For the CDR3, the DNA is TGTGCCAGCAGCCAGGTCAGGGGTACCGGGGAGCTGTTTTTT. Translated, it gives CASSQVRGTGELFF.

This clonotype occurred a few times. The chain carries TRBV29-1 and TRBJ2-5; weak D call: TRBD2 (5 bases). The germline V gene encodes CDR1 SQVTM and CDR2 ANQGSEA. The germline V and J ends were trimmed by 6 bases and 2 bases, with 22 bases remaining between them. This CDR3 comprises 16 residues. Here the CDR3 DNA reads TGCAGCGTCGCCTCCCCAGGAGGTTTTATGCAAGAGACCCAGTACTTC. Translation: CSVASPGGFMQETQYF.

The rearrangement joins TRBV15 to TRBJ2-4; 11 bases map to TRBD2. J gave up 8 bases and V 2 bases, and 8 bases lay outside the gene matches. The CDR3 consists of 16 residues. Germline CDR1 and CDR2: LNHNV and YYDKDF (reference sequence). The CDR3 DNA follows: TGTGCCACCAGCAGACAACTAGCGGGAGCCGGCGACATTCAGTACTTC. Protein product: CATSRQLAGAGDIQYF.

The table lists this clonotype with a few counts. The chain combines TRBV29-1 with TRBJ2-1; D call uncertain. Germline CDR1 and CDR2: SQVTM and ANQGSEA. CDR3 length: 10 amino acids. V lost 7 bases and J lost 7, with 8 bases in between. CDR3 sequence (DNA): TGCAGCGCCCTGTGGAATGAGCAGTTCTTC. Translated, it gives CSALWNEQFF.

The V call is TRBV3-1, the J call TRBJ1-1; D is perhaps TRBD1 (5 bases). From germline, CDR1 is LGHDT and CDR2 YNNKEL (reference sequence). The CDR3 totals 14 residues. The V gene lost 4 bases and the J gene lost 7 bases, with 16 bases spanning the gap. CDR3 sequence reads: CASSLLTGGGEAFF. The CDR3 bases are TGTGCCAGCAGCCTACTTACAGGCGGCGGTGAAGCTTTCTTT.

There are a few counts of this clonotype. The rearrangement uses TRBV5-4 and TRBJ1-1; a weak D match, TRBD1 (5 bases). Germline loops: CDR1 SGHNT, CDR2 YYREEE (reference sequence). This CDR3 region has 14 residues. V was clipped by 5 bases and J by 0 bases, with 11 bases between them. CDR3 region: CASSSRAMNTEAFF. CDR3 nucleotide sequence: TGTGCCAGCAGTTCCAGGGCTATGAACACTGAAGCTTTCTTT.

The gene calls are TRBV27 and TRBJ2-6, with TRBD1 identical over 10 bases. This CDR3 region has 17 residues. J was trimmed by 2 bases and V by 10 bases; bases with no gene match: 11. Germline V gene data show CDR1 as MNHEY and CDR2 as SMNVEV (reference sequence). This chain's CDR3 is CATLRLGQGTGANVLTF. In DNA, the CDR3 is TGTGCCACCCTCCGTCTGGGACAGGGGACTGGGGCCAACGTCCTGACTTTC.

This clonotype was recorded many times. The genes are TRBV7-2 and TRBJ2-7, with 11 nucleotides matching TRBD2. CDR3 length equals 16 residues. Germline trimming cut 1 base from V and 4 bases from J; bases unmatched to any gene: 6. Looked up from germline, CDR1 is SGHTA and CDR2 is FQGNSA. CDR3 sequence reads: CASSLVGLAGKYEQYF. The CDR3 DNA is TGTGCCAGCAGCTTAGTTGGACTAGCGGGCAAATACGAGCAGTACTTC.

This clonotype was detected ten times or more. The chain is built from TRBV7-9 and TRBJ1-2; the D gene is possibly TRBD1 (5 bases). The V and J ends lost 6 bases and 8 bases respectively, with 22 bases between them. The germline V gene has CDR1 SEHNR and CDR2 FQNEAQ (reference sequence). This CDR3 is built from 15 residues. The CDR3 is CASRSNRDSAGGYTF. The DNA of the CDR3 is TGTGCCAGCAGATCTAACCGGGACTCTGCGGGAGGCTACACCTTC.

This clonotype was picked up a small number of times. The chain links TRBV6-6 to TRBJ2-5, with D hard to call. CDR1 is MNHNY and CDR2 is SVGAGI in the germline V gene (reference sequence). Trimming shortened V by 7 bases and J by 4 bases, and 13 bases separated the two germline ends. This CDR3 comprises 13 residues. The CDR3 DNA is TGTGCCAGCAATCTCGACGGCAGAGAGACCCAGTACTTC. Translation gives CASNLDGRETQYF.

This chain joins TRBV6-6 and TRBJ1-6; the match to TRBD1 covers 8 bases. Per germline, CDR1 MNHNY and CDR2 SVGAGI (reference sequence). The CDR3 runs 16 residues. J was trimmed by 4 bases and V by 6 bases; bases with no gene match: 8. The CDR3 sequence is CASRAGQVIYNSPLHF. CDR3 DNA: TGTGCCAGCAGAGCGGGACAGGTGATATATAATTCACCCCTCCACTTT.